Described below is a single T cell receptor beta chain sequence and its context. Which antigen it targets is not known. The input lacks base qualities; no much larger clone sits a single base away. A two-step multiplex PCR was used to amplify TCR-beta CDR3 regions from genomic DNA, and Illumina-compatible adaptors were added in the second step. As a commercial immunoSEQ service, TCR-beta immunosequencing was carried out on an Illumina platform. The study's processing was this. Two measures summarised the repertoires: productive clonality, and Top 10 Clones, meaning the percentage of T-cell templates coming from the ten most frequent sequences. Productive clonality ranged from 0 to 1, with 1 indicating a monoclonal population. Tumour-associated clones, identified using log10 scatter plots, were defined as sequences that made up at least 0.1% of tumour T-cell templates and were not found in the matched non-adjacent lung. Student's t-tests were used for two-group comparisons, ANOVA was used for stages, and linear regression was used for relationships, with analyses conducted in GraphPad Prism7 and R. As stored in TCRdb, this immuneACCESS dataset retains in-frame rearrangements with V and J assigned. A fraction of the clones does not appear; measured against another copy, unresolved V genes explain less than half of the discrepancy, and the remainder lacks a known reason. V and J calls and clone size are copied from that table; D and trimming were computed from the DNA. The sample table lists around 5,600 clones, roughly 87% of them with a count of one. The top ten clones comprise approximately 6.4% of the sample.

This record comes from a study of immune cell composition in non-small cell lung cancer (dated by TCRdb to the late 2010s). For the study in its entirety: To assign histologic subtype, which was mostly lung adenocarcinoma or squamous cell carcinoma, H&E was combined with p63, CK5, Napsin A and TTF-1 immunohistochemistry. TCR-beta sequencing (Adaptive Biotechnologies) was performed on 34 paired NSCLC tumour and non-adjacent lung specimens plus 26 tumour-only specimens. Supplementary cohort #1, approximately 11 lung adenocarcinoma cases, had paired tumour/lung TCR-beta sequencing and TIL populations generated to assess tumour reactivity. A few tumour specimens that had TCR-beta data belonged to rare histological subtypes and were left out of the subtype comparisons. Broader findings and caveats from the paper: Smoking pack-years did not significantly correlate with tumour TCR-beta clonality. Across roughly 10 adenocarcinoma cases, TIL tumour reactivity correlated strongly with maximal tumour-associated clone frequency but not with overall clonality. The reactivity cohort contained only 10 to 11 cases, and the tumour-reactive clones were not shown to have sequences in common with the dominant in vivo tumour-associated clones. Tumour-associated clones >0.5% occurred in nearly half of NSCLC cases: around 32% of adenocarcinomas versus around three quarters of squamous carcinomas.

Normal lung samples came from the same patient and consisted of non-adjacent lung tissue collected as far from the tumour as possible, at a distance of at least 3 cm. Genomic DNA was isolated with the QIAamp DNA kit from frozen aliquots of single-cell suspensions that had not been sorted. Tissues were received within 2 hours of resection and processed immediately into single-cell suspensions. Tissue was mechanically dissociated and enzymatically digested with DNase I, collagenase I and hyaluronidase for roughly 28 minutes at 37 °C, then filtered and RBC-lysed. Sequenced input: non-adjacent lung tissue. This clonotype was sampled from a human donor with non-small cell lung cancer.

Read as DNA, the sequence is TGTGCCATCAGTGAGGTCGGCAGGGTCTACGAGCAGTACTTC. Protein translation: CAISEVGRVYEQYF. The rearranged chain carries TRBV10-3 and TRBJ2-7; the D gene is perhaps TRBD1, on 5 matching bases. The trim is 2 bases for V and 3 bases for J, with a gap of 11 bases between the germline ends. The CDR3 numbers 14 residues from cysteine through phenylalanine. Just the 42-base CDR3 DNA is kept, in frame starting at base 1. CDR1 and CDR2 are read off the germline V gene as ENHRY and SYGVKD.